This TCR beta chain was obtained from a study of blood T cell repertoires in COVID-19. Study details: Collection of acute and convalescent COVID-19 samples took place in the United States, Italy and Spain.

Sequenced by immunoSEQ multiplex PCR; TCRdb stores in-frame clones only, minus some. Counted here are more than 95,000 clones, around four fifths occurring once; the ten biggest clones make up 26%. CDR3 length: 13 amino acids. CDR1 is LNHDA, CDR2 SQIVND, per germline (reference sequence). V dropped 5 bases and J dropped 6; count of bases not matched to a gene: 4. The specimen sequenced was peripheral blood. This chain joins TRBV19 and TRBJ1-5; TRBD1 agrees at 7 bases. The TCR originated in a man aged 60 to 75 with acute or convalescent COVID-19. The CDR3 DNA reads TGTGCCAGTAGTTACAGGGGAGGTCAGCCCCAGCATTTT. Encoded protein: CASSYRGGQPQHF.